These 8 T cell receptor beta chains were sequenced from one sample in a study of blood T cell repertoires in COVID-19. TCRdb keeps only in-frame clones here, not all; method: immunoSEQ multiplex PCR. The sample holds about 180,000 clones, roughly nine tenths seen once. Sequenced input: peripheral blood. Receptors originate from a man aged 18 to 30 who had recovered from COVID-19.

The V and J genes are TRBV19 and TRBJ1-6; D is uncertain. The germline V and J ends were trimmed by 2 bases and 8 bases, with 4 bases remaining between them. The CDR3 loop spans 12 amino acids. Germline V gene sequence: CDR1 LNHDA, CDR2 SQIVND (reference sequence). CDR3 amino acids: CASSIRDSPLHF. The CDR3 DNA sequence: TGTGCCAGTAGTATACGGGATTCACCCCTCCACTTT.

The chain has TRBV10-3 and TRBJ2-5; D is undetermined. Germline loops: CDR1 ENHRY, CDR2 SYGVKD. The CDR3 runs to 14 residues. Trimming stripped 7 bases from V and 1 base from J, with 13 bases between. This chain's CDR3 is CAIKERHSQETQYF. CDR3 bases: TGTGCCATCAAAGAGAGACACTCCCAAGAGACCCAGTACTTC.

V gene TRBV29-1 combines with J gene TRBJ1-2, with 7 positions matching TRBD1. Germline CDR1 and CDR2: SQVTM and ANQGSEA. This CDR3 has 16 residues. The V gene end was trimmed by 3 bases and the J gene end by 8 bases; junction bases not matched to a gene: 18. The DNA of the CDR3 is TGCAGCGTTGACCTTCTACCCGGGACAGAGCGCGAGGGCTACACCTTC. Translating it yields CSVDLLPGTEREGYTF.

This chain joins TRBV4-3 and TRBJ1-2, with D possibly TRBD1 on 5 matching bases. In germline, CDR1 is LGHNA, CDR2 YSLEER. This CDR3 is 21 amino acids long. V lost 4 bases and J 0 bases, leaving 30 bases between the germline ends. CDR3 amino acids: CASSRELKMDTLSNANYGYTF. The CDR3 DNA follows: TGCGCCAGCAGCCGAGAACTTAAAATGGACACGCTTTCGAATGCTAACTATGGCTACACCTTC.

The chain uses TRBV7-3 and TRBJ1-6; D not certain. The V gene lost 5 bases and the J gene lost 11 bases, with 13 bases spanning the gap. The CDR3 has 13 amino acids. Germline CDR1 reads SGHTA; CDR2 reads FQGTGA. DNA of the CDR3: TGTGCCAGCAGCCCTAACCTCTTTGCACCCCTCCACTTT. Its protein is CASSPNLFAPLHF.

The chain employs TRBV9 and TRBJ1-4; a possible D gene is TRBD1 (5 bases). The CDR3 spans 14 residues. V was pared by 0 bases and J by 8 bases, with 11 bases between. Germline V gene lookup returns CDR1 SGDLS and CDR2 YYNGEE. CDR3 DNA sequence: TGTGCCAGCAGCGTAGGCCAGGGCGACGAAAAACTGTTTTTT. Encoded protein: CASSVGQGDEKLFF.

V is TRBV7-8 and J is TRBJ1-2; D ambiguous. V gave up 2 bases and J gave up 8 bases, with 12 bases separating them. Germline V gene sequence: CDR1 SGHVS, CDR2 FQNEAQ. The CDR3 has 13 residues. This CDR3 is CASSLREEIGYTF. CDR3 bases: TGTGCCAGCAGCTTACGGGAGGAGATCGGCTACACCTTC.

The CDR3 sequence: CASSLAPGTGSGSYGYTF. The CDR3 region has the DNA TGCGCCAGCAGCTTGGCCCCCGGGACAGGGAGTGGGAGCTATGGCTACACCTTC. The chain is built from TRBV5-1 and TRBJ1-2; TRBD1 agrees at 9 bases. There are 18 residues in the CDR3. Germline V gene sequence: CDR1 SGHRS, CDR2 YFSETQ. Trimming removed 0 bases from V and 4 bases from J; junction bases left unmatched: 13.